The next 28 T cell receptor beta chains were all read from a single sample in a study of siplizumab effects on memory and regulatory T cells. Here immunoSEQ multiplex PCR was the method, and the copy in TCRdb shows in-frame clones only, minus some. The table lists about 120,000 clones, about 93% of them singletons. The sequenced sample consisted of non-Treg CD4+ T cells sorted from blood. Source of these receptors: a human donor in good health.

The chain recombines TRBV6-1 with TRBJ2-1; the D is unclear. CDR3 length equals 14 residues. Germline CDR1 and CDR2: MNHNS and SASEGT. Trimming removed 1 base at V and 5 bases at J, with 9 bases between. The CDR3 loop is CASSEELENNEQFF. The CDR3 nucleotides are TGTGCCAGCAGTGAAGAACTCGAAAACAATGAGCAGTTCTTC.

The chain couples TRBV6-5 to TRBJ2-7; a weak D match, TRBD1 (5 bases). The V gene lost 4 bases and the J gene lost 0 bases, with 7 bases spanning the gap. This CDR3 spans 13 amino acids. Looked up from germline, CDR1 is MNHEY and CDR2 is SVGAGI. The CDR3 here is CASSLTVSYEQYF. The DNA for the CDR3 is TGTGCCAGCAGTTTGACAGTCTCCTACGAGCAGTACTTC.

This chain uses TRBV30 with TRBJ1-5; 8 positions match TRBD1. V shed 1 base and J 6 bases; nucleotides not matched to a gene: 2. Germline-derived CDR1 and CDR2 are GTSNPN and SVGIG (reference sequence). The CDR3 is 13 amino acids. This CDR3 is CAWSEQGGQPQHF. The CDR3 DNA reads TGTGCCTGGAGTGAACAGGGGGGTCAGCCCCAGCATTTT. Based on the CDR3 plus reference TRBV30 and TRBJ1-5, the full variable domain is SQTIHQWPATLVQPVGSPLSLECTVEGTSNPNLYWYRQAAGRGLQLLFYSVGIGQISSEVPQNLSASRPQDRQFILSSKKLLLSDSGFYLCAWSEQGGQPQHFGDGTRLSIL.

The J gene is TRBJ1-5, the V gene TRBV14; D not certain. The CDR3 has 13 residues. The germline V gene has CDR1 SGHDN and CDR2 FVKESK. V lost 4 bases and J lost 6, with 10 bases in between. The CDR3 loop is CASSRQSGQPQHF. The CDR3 region has the DNA TGTGCCAGCAGCCGGCAAAGTGGTCAGCCCCAGCATTTT.

The V gene is TRBV7-6, the J gene TRBJ2-5; TRBD2 matches at 7 bases. The CDR3 has 16 residues. CDR1 is SGHVS and CDR2 is FNYEAQ in the germline V gene. V gave up 5 bases and J gave up 5 bases; unmatched junction bases: 14. This CDR3 is CASSLGARGEGETQYF. The CDR3 nucleotides are TGTGCCAGCAGCCTAGGAGCCCGGGGGGAGGGGGAGACCCAGTACTTC.

The V and J genes are TRBV2 and TRBJ1-3, with D tentatively TRBD1 (5 bases). The germline gives CDR1 SNHLY, CDR2 FYNNEI. This CDR3 is 14 amino acids long. Trimming cost V 8 bases and J 2 bases, with 13 bases left between them. The DNA for the CDR3 is TGTGCCAGCGGGGACGGCTTAGCTGGAAACACCATATATTTT. Protein: CASGDGLAGNTIYF.

CDR3 loop: CASSLQGGNQPQHF. CDR3 coding DNA: TGCGCCAGCAGCTTACAGGGTGGCAATCAGCCCCAGCATTTT. The chain carries TRBV5-1 and TRBJ1-5; tentatively, D is TRBD1 (6 bases). The V gene lost 2 bases and the J gene lost 2 bases, with 8 bases spanning the gap. This CDR3 has 14 residues. From germline, CDR1 is SGHRS and CDR2 YFSETQ.

The chain couples TRBV7-2 to TRBJ1-2, with a weak D call TRBD1 (5 bases). From germline, CDR1 is SGHTA and CDR2 FQGNSA. This CDR3 has 13 residues. V was trimmed by 4 bases and J by 2 bases, leaving 8 bases between them. CDR3 nucleotides: TGTGCCAGCAGCTCCAGACAGAACTATGGCTACACCTTC. Translating gives CASSSRQNYGYTF.

The V gene is TRBV4-2, the J gene TRBJ2-2; tentative D call: TRBD2 (5 bases). The CDR3 contains 16 residues. The germline CDR1 and CDR2 sequences are LGHNA and YNFKEQ. Trimming took off 0 bases at V and 3 bases at J, with 11 bases between the two ends. In DNA form, the CDR3 reads TGTGCCAGCAGCCAAGAGGGGAGCTCCGACACCGGGGAGCTGTTTTTT. Translation gives CASSQEGSSDTGELFF.

The CDR3: CASSWTGTNTEAFF. CDR3 sequence (DNA): TGTGCCAGCAGCTGGACAGGGACGAACACTGAAGCTTTCTTT. This rearrangement joins TRBV7-9 to TRBJ1-1; 8 bases agree with TRBD1. The ends lost 4 bases at V and 1 base at J; junction bases unmatched: 2. Germline CDR1 SEHNR, CDR2 FQNEAQ (reference sequence). CDR3 length equals 14 residues.

The chain links TRBV12-5 to TRBJ2-3; no reliable D call. From germline, CDR1 is LGHNT and CDR2 FRNRAP. Trimming stripped 2 bases from V and 0 bases from J, with 9 bases between. The CDR3 length is 15 residues. The CDR3, as DNA: TGTGCTAGTGGTTTGCGGGCGAGCAGCACAGATACGCAGTATTTT. This encodes CASGLRASSTDTQYF.

The sample holds one count of this clone. This sample includes further DNA sequences coding for the same CDR3. The J gene is TRBJ1-2, the V gene TRBV4-1; D uncertain. The V end was cut by 1 base, the J end by 7 bases, with 7 bases between. This CDR3 contains 12 residues. The germline V gene has CDR1 MGHRA and CDR2 YSYEKL. The CDR3 region has the DNA TGCGCCAGCAGCCAAGGGCAGATTGGCTACACCTTC. This codes for CASSQGQIGYTF.

This clone is a singleton in its sample. The chain couples TRBV7-2 to TRBJ2-7, with D hard to call. The V gene lost 4 bases and the J gene lost 0 bases, with 7 bases spanning the gap. The germline V gene encodes CDR1 SGHTA and CDR2 FQGNSA. This CDR3 is 13 amino acids long. The chain's CDR3 is CASSWRNSYEQYF. The CDR3 DNA reads as TGTGCCAGCAGCTGGCGTAACTCCTACGAGCAGTACTTC.

The V gene is TRBV18, the J gene TRBJ1-6; a weak D match, TRBD1 (6 bases). With 3 bases removed from V and 0 bases from J, the gap between germline ends came to 15 bases. The CDR3 is made up of 18 amino acids. Per the germline V gene, CDR1 is KGHSH and CDR2 is LQKENI. CDR3 loop: CASSPYGGASSYNSPLHF. Written as DNA, the CDR3 is TGTGCCAGCTCACCGTACGGGGGGGCGTCCTCCTATAATTCACCCCTCCACTTT.

V and J are TRBV7-9 and TRBJ1-5, with 10 bases that match TRBD1. Unmatched junction bases numbered 5, after V lost 4 bases and J lost 5 bases. Germline V lookup: CDR1 SEHNR, CDR2 FQNEAQ (reference sequence). The CDR3 is made up of 15 amino acids. CDR3 loop: CASSSGQGSHQPQHF. In DNA form, the CDR3 reads TGTGCCAGCAGCTCGGGACAGGGGAGTCATCAGCCCCAGCATTTT.

The rearrangement links TRBV12-5 to TRBJ2-5; D call uncertain. CDR1 is LGHNT, CDR2 FRNRAP, per germline. Trimming removed 3 bases at V and 1 base at J, with 9 bases between. The CDR3 is 14 residues long. The CDR3 protein is CASGFQTSQETQYF. CDR3 in DNA: TGTGCTAGTGGTTTCCAGACAAGCCAAGAGACCCAGTACTTC.

V gene TRBV5-1 combines with J gene TRBJ2-5, with D hard to call. CDR3 length: 13 residues. Germline assignment: CDR1 SGHRS and CDR2 YFSETQ. V was trimmed by 3 bases and J by 3 bases, leaving 9 bases between them. CDR3 residues: CASSSGSKETQYF. For the CDR3, the DNA is TGCGCCAGCAGCTCCGGGTCTAAAGAGACCCAGTACTTC.

V and J are TRBV9 and TRBJ2-2, with 10 bases that match TRBD1. Germline V gives CDR1 SGDLS, CDR2 YYNGEE. Trimming cost V 1 base and J 4 bases; bases outside gene matches: 1. CDR3 length: 15 amino acids. The CDR3 reads CASSVRDRGTGELFF. CDR3 DNA: TGTGCCAGCAGCGTACGGGACAGGGGCACCGGGGAGCTGTTTTTT.

This CDR3 reads CASSLGNTIYF. Written as DNA, the CDR3 is TGTGCCAGCAGTCTAGGAAACACCATATATTTT. The chain couples TRBV6-6 to TRBJ1-3; D gene unclear. Germline CDR1 reads MNHNY; CDR2 reads SVGAGI (reference sequence). Trimming removed 5 bases from V and 4 bases from J, with 3 bases in between. This CDR3 region has 11 residues.

The genes are TRBV9 and TRBJ2-1; 8 bases fit TRBD2. V dropped 5 bases and J dropped 0; count of bases not matched to a gene: 4. The germline V gene encodes CDR1 SGDLS and CDR2 YYNGEE. This CDR3 contains 15 residues. The CDR3: CASSLAGNSYNEQFF. The DNA of the CDR3 is TGTGCCAGCAGTTTAGCGGGAAACTCCTACAATGAGCAGTTCTTC.

The chain employs TRBV11-3 and TRBJ2-2; D gene unclear. CDR1 is SGHNT and CDR2 is YENEEA in the germline V gene. The V and J ends lost 1 base and 4 bases respectively, with 4 bases between them. The CDR3 is 13 residues long. The CDR3 DNA follows: TGTGCCAGCAGCTTAGGAGCCACCGGGGAGCTGTTTTTT. Its protein is CASSLGATGELFF.

The rearrangement links TRBV28 to TRBJ2-5; no reliable D call. Between the trimmed V and J ends, which lost 6 bases and 4 bases, there was a span of 18 bases. This CDR3 has 15 amino acids. Germline V CDR1 and CDR2: MDHEN, SYDVKM. CDR3 nucleotides: TGTGCCAGCAGCTTTGACACCCACCTAAGAGAGACCCAGTACTTC. Its protein is CASSFDTHLRETQYF.

The CDR3 DNA is TGTGCCAATTCCCCCGGGACTAGCGGGGAGCCCACAGATACGCAGTATTTT. Translating it yields CANSPGTSGEPTDTQYF. The chain combines TRBV2 with TRBJ2-3; 13 bases are a match to TRBD2. V gave up 10 bases and J gave up 2 bases; unmatched junction bases: 12. The CDR3 is made up of 17 amino acids. Germline loops: CDR1 SNHLY, CDR2 FYNNEI.

This chain joins TRBV30 and TRBJ1-2; TRBD1 aligns across 9 bases. The germline V gene encodes CDR1 GTSNPN and CDR2 SVGIG (reference sequence). The CDR3 totals 12 residues. The junction had 3 bases not matched to a gene; V was cut back by 4 bases and J by 6 bases. CDR3 in DNA: TGTGCCTGGACCGGACAGGGGAATGGCTACACCTTC. Protein: CAWTGQGNGYTF.

The chain recombines TRBV4-2 with TRBJ2-2; D is undetermined. Germline lookup yields CDR1 LGHNA and CDR2 YNFKEQ. With 5 bases removed from V and 4 bases from J, the gap between germline ends came to 8 bases. The CDR3 sequence is 13 residues long. This CDR3 is CASSLGATGELFF. The CDR3 bases are TGTGCCAGCAGCTTAGGAGCCACCGGGGAGCTGTTTTTT.

The chain carries TRBV7-3 and TRBJ2-5; 7 nucleotides line up with TRBD2. The germline V gene encodes CDR1 SGHTA and CDR2 FQGTGA. This CDR3 has 15 amino acids. With 2 bases clipped from V and 5 bases from J, the junction kept 8 bases outside the gene matches. The CDR3 loop reads CASSLSGLVWETQYF. CDR3 DNA sequence: TGTGCCAGCAGCTTATCAGGACTAGTATGGGAGACCCAGTACTTC.

The chain employs TRBV7-2 and TRBJ1-1; tentative D call: TRBD1 (6 bases). V shed 5 bases and J shed 1 base, with 17 bases lying between them. Germline loops: CDR1 SGHTA, CDR2 FQGNSA. The length of the CDR3 is 16 residues. The CDR3 DNA reads as TGTGCCAGCAGCCAAAGGTGGAGGGGGGGGAACACTGAAGCTTTCTTT. It is translated as CASSQRWRGGNTEAFF.

The chain links TRBV11-2 to TRBJ1-1; D is perhaps TRBD1 (5 bases). The germline gives CDR1 SGHAT, CDR2 FQNNGV. The germline V and J ends were trimmed by 3 bases and 0 bases, with 17 bases remaining between them. The CDR3 runs 17 residues. CDR3 coding DNA: TGTGCCAGCAGCTTCGGGAGCCCAGGGACCATGAACACTGAAGCTTTCTTT. Protein product: CASSFGSPGTMNTEAFF.